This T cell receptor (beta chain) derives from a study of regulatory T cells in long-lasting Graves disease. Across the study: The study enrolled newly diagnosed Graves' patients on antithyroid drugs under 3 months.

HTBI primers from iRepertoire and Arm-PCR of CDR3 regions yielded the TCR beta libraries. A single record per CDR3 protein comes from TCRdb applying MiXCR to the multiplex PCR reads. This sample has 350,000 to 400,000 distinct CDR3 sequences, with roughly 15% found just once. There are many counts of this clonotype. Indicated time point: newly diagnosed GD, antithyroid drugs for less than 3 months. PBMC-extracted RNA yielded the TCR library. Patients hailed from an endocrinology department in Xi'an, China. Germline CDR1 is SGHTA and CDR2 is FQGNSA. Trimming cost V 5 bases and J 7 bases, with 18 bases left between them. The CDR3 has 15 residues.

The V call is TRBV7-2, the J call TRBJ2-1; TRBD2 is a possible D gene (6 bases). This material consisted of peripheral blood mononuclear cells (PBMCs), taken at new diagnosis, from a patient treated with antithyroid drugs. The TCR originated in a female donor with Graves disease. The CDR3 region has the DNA TGTGCCAGCAGCGGAGGGAGGCATCTGGGAAATGAGCAGTTCTTC. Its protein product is CASSGGRHLGNEQFF.